Each of the 20 T cell receptor beta chains below was sequenced from the same sample in a study of shared clonotypes between healthy human individuals. Assay used: immunoSEQ multiplex PCR; TCRdb lists only in-frame clones, some missing. The table has 1,500,000 or so clones, 96% seen once. Sequencing used naive CD4+ T cells sorted from blood. Subset defined: CD45RA+ positively selected. The receptor set was obtained from a man aged 25-45 years in good health.

This chain links TRBV10-1 with TRBJ2-3, with TRBD1 identical over 7 bases. V shed 4 bases and J 3 bases; nucleotides not matched to a gene: 7. CDR1 is WNHNN, CDR2 SYGVQD, per germline (reference sequence). The CDR3 has 15 residues. CDR3 sequence: CASSVDRVGTDTQYF. The CDR3 DNA reads as TGCGCCAGCAGTGTCGACAGGGTAGGGACAGATACGCAGTATTTT.

The genes are TRBV7-9 and TRBJ2-7; 7 positions agree with TRBD1. Unmatched junction bases numbered 14, after V lost 5 bases and J lost 4 bases. From germline, CDR1 is SEHNR and CDR2 FQNEAQ (reference sequence). CDR3 length: 16 residues. The CDR3 DNA reads TGTGCCAGCAGCGTCCGGGACAGCAGATCGGGATACGAGCAGTACTTC. Amino acid sequence: CASSVRDSRSGYEQYF.

Only one count was recorded for this clone. The genes are TRBV5-4 and TRBJ2-7; 12 bases fit TRBD1. V was clipped by 3 bases and J by 6 bases; unmatched bases: 4. The CDR3 is 14 amino acids. The germline V gene has CDR1 SGHNT and CDR2 YYREEE (reference sequence). As DNA, the CDR3 is TGTGCCAGCAGCTGGGGGACAGGGGGCGGCGAGCAGTACTTC. Its translation is CASSWGTGGGEQYF.

This sequence joins TRBV18 and TRBJ2-7; no clear D. V was clipped by 3 bases and J by 2 bases, with 11 bases between them. This CDR3 is built from 14 residues. Germline assignment: CDR1 KGHSH and CDR2 LQKENI. The CDR3 sequence is CASSPSNGAYEQYF. The CDR3 DNA reads as TGTGCCAGCTCACCTTCCAACGGAGCCTACGAGCAGTACTTC.

Details on this clone: The same CDR3 can be traced to other DNA sequences in this sample. The rearrangement links TRBV2 to TRBJ2-1, with 7 bases that match TRBD1. Germline CDR1 SNHLY, CDR2 FYNNEI. The CDR3 sequence is 13 residues long. V shed 4 bases and J 7 bases; nucleotides not matched to a gene: 4. CDR3: CASSGETGNEQFF. The CDR3 DNA sequence: TGTGCCAGCAGTGGGGAGACAGGGAATGAGCAGTTCTTC.

This chain uses TRBV7-8 with TRBJ2-3; no reliable D call. The CDR3 is 14 residues long. CDR1 and CDR2 from the germline V gene are SGHVS and FQNEAQ. The V and J ends lost 5 bases and 3 bases respectively, with 12 bases between them. The CDR3 DNA sequence: TGTGCCAGCAGCAACCAACAGTTAACAGATACGCAGTATTTT. Translation: CASSNQQLTDTQYF. Drawing the rest from reference TRBV7-8 and TRBJ2-3, the complete variable domain is GAGVSQSPRYKVAKRGQDVALRCDPISGHVSLFWYQQALGQGPEFLTYFQNEAQLDKSGLPSDRFFAERPEGSVSTLKIQRTQQEDSAVYLCASSNQQLTDTQYFGPGTRLTVL.

The CDR3 loop reads CASNYRASTDTQYF. The DNA for the CDR3 is TGTGCCAGCAACTACAGGGCCAGCACAGATACGCAGTATTTT. V usage is TRBV5-5 and J usage is TRBJ2-3; D possibly corresponds to TRBD1 (6 bases). CDR1 and CDR2 (germline): SGHKS, YYEKEE (reference sequence). The CDR3 extends over 14 amino acids. Trimming left V 6 bases short and J 0 bases short, with 11 bases between.

In this sample, this clone turned up once. This chain joins TRBV27 and TRBJ2-5; D is unclear. Trimming removed 3 bases from V and 5 bases from J, with 13 bases in between. The CDR3 runs 14 residues. CDR1 and CDR2 from the germline V gene are MNHEY and SMNVEV (reference sequence). CDR3: CASSFGQTGETQYF. The CDR3 DNA sequence: TGTGCCAGCAGTTTTGGTCAGACTGGGGAGACCCAGTACTTC.

V and J are TRBV9 and TRBJ1-1; D call uncertain. V was clipped by 0 bases and J by 0 bases, with 6 bases between them. Germline V lookup: CDR1 SGDLS, CDR2 YYNGEE. This CDR3 has 14 amino acids. The CDR3 nucleotides read TGTGCCAGCAGCGTAGGGCACTTGAACACTGAAGCTTTCTTT. Amino acid sequence: CASSVGHLNTEAFF.

The genes are TRBV29-1 and TRBJ1-1; tentatively, D is TRBD1 (5 bases). The CDR3 length is 10 residues. V lost 5 bases, J lost 8 bases, and 9 bases lay in between. Germline CDR1 reads SQVTM; CDR2 reads ANQGSEA. CDR3 residues: CSVKGEEAFF. In DNA, the CDR3 is TGCAGCGTTAAAGGGGAAGAAGCTTTCTTT.

The V and J genes are TRBV19 and TRBJ2-2, with unresolved D. The CDR3 contains 13 residues. Germline-derived CDR1 and CDR2 are LNHDA and SQIVND (reference sequence). V was cut by 3 bases and J by 5 bases, with 7 bases left in between. The CDR3 sequence: CASSIKGTGELFF. The CDR3 nucleotides are TGTGCCAGTAGTATCAAAGGAACCGGGGAGCTGTTTTTT.

The chain has TRBV28 and TRBJ1-3; D is uncertain. CDR3 length equals 14 residues. Between the trimmed V and J ends, which lost 6 bases and 2 bases, there was a span of 11 bases. Germline CDR1 reads MDHEN; CDR2 reads SYDVKM. CDR3 region: CASRWTRAGNTIYF. DNA for the CDR3: TGTGCCAGCAGGTGGACTAGGGCTGGAAACACCATATATTTT.

The chain joins TRBV4-3 to TRBJ2-7, with TRBD2 matching 10 bases. The CDR3 spans 15 residues. Trimming cost V 6 bases and J 2 bases; bases outside gene matches: 7. Germline CDR1 reads LGHNA; CDR2 reads YSLEER. For the CDR3, the DNA is TGCGCCAGCAGTAACGAGCGGGAGGGGACCTACGAGCAGTACTTC. Its translation: CASSNEREGTYEQYF.

The chain uses TRBV28 and TRBJ1-3; weak D call: TRBD1 (5 bases). Germline CDR1 is MDHEN and CDR2 is SYDVKM. The V end was cut by 5 bases, the J end by 4 bases, with 12 bases between. CDR3 length: 14 residues. The CDR3 here is CASSTSGLGNTIYF. CDR3 nucleotide sequence: TGTGCCAGCAGTACATCGGGACTCGGAAACACCATATATTTT.

The chain recombines TRBV28 with TRBJ2-4; a possible D gene is TRBD1 (6 bases). Germline V gene sequence: CDR1 MDHEN, CDR2 SYDVKM. V lost 3 bases and J 3 bases, leaving 9 bases between the germline ends. The CDR3 contains 14 residues. CDR3 loop: CASSFGGVKNIQYF. The CDR3 DNA reads as TGTGCCAGCAGTTTTGGGGGCGTCAAAAACATTCAGTACTTC.

The chain uses TRBV29-1 and TRBJ2-5, with 9 bases identical to TRBD1. The CDR3 loop spans 13 amino acids. Losses at the gene ends were 7 bases for V and 5 bases for J; bases not matched to a gene: 8. CDR1 SQVTM and CDR2 ANQGSEA come from the germline V gene. The DNA for the CDR3 is TGCAGCGGGACCACAGGGGGCGCGGAGACCCAGTACTTC. This sequence encodes CSGTTGGAETQYF.

The chain recombines TRBV28 with TRBJ1-1, with D perhaps matching TRBD1 (6 bases). Germline V lookup: CDR1 MDHEN, CDR2 SYDVKM. Trimming took off 6 bases at V and 5 bases at J, with 22 bases between the two ends. CDR3 length: 16 amino acids. DNA of the CDR3: TGTGCCAGCAGCACCCTCGTAAGGGGGGGAAAAACTGAAGCTTTCTTT. It encodes CASSTLVRGGKTEAFF.

This clone was observed a single time. The genes are TRBV25-1 and TRBJ2-1; TRBD2 matches 8 bases. In germline, CDR1 is MGHDK, CDR2 SYGVNS. CDR3 length: 17 amino acids. The V and J ends lost 2 bases and 5 bases, in that order; junction bases with no gene match: 11. The CDR3 region is CASSERVGLAGNNEQFF. In DNA, the CDR3 is TGTGCCAGCAGTGAAAGGGTGGGGCTAGCGGGCAACAATGAGCAGTTCTTC.

CDR3 sequence reads: CASTLDILTLEQYF. The CDR3 DNA reads as TGTGCCAGTACCTTGGACATCCTCACTCTCGAGCAGTACTTC. This chain uses TRBV19 with TRBJ2-7; tentative D call: TRBD1 (5 bases). The V end was cut by 7 bases, the J end by 6 bases, with 19 bases between. The germline V gene encodes CDR1 LNHDA and CDR2 SQIVND (reference sequence). The CDR3 contains 14 residues.

The CDR3, as DNA: TGTGCCAGCAGCTTAGGTTTGCGGGGGGACTCCTACGAGCAGTACTTC. Its protein product is CASSLGLRGDSYEQYF. The rearrangement uses TRBV7-8 and TRBJ2-7, with TRBD2 matching 8 bases. V lost 1 base and J lost 0; bases outside the gene matches: 5. CDR1 SGHVS and CDR2 FQNEAQ come from the germline V gene. The CDR3 has 16 amino acids.